This T cell receptor (beta chain) stems from a study of blood T cells in healthy people across ages. The use of a sample-barcoded 5' primer and a J-beta primer mix characterized a second PCR of about 6 to 11 cycles. Each cDNA molecule carried a tag from a template-switch adaptor that contained 12 random nucleotides. TCRdb independently ran MiXCR on the 5' RACE reads; one entry per CDR3 protein. The sample gives 550,000 to 700,000 distinct CDR3 sequences, 25% to 30% of which show up once; roughly 20% is in the top ten. Study-wide findings and caveats: Samples with more naive T cells showed higher observed beta diversity.

Every donor contributed 7.5 to 10 milliliters of peripheral blood by blood draw. On this clonotype: Its antigen is unknown.

The sample taken for sequencing was blood. This clonotype was obtained from an older woman in good health.

The CDR3 is CASNEGGSYNSPLHF. The DNA for the CDR3 is TGTGCCAGTAACGAGGGGGGGTCCTATAATTCACCCCTCCACTTT. V gene TRBV19 combines with J gene TRBJ1-6; D is possibly TRBD1 (6 bases). V dropped 7 bases and J dropped 1 base, with 11 bases sitting between them. CDR1 is LNHDA, CDR2 SQIVND, per germline (reference sequence). The CDR3 loop spans 15 amino acids.